This TCR beta chain was retrieved from a study of blood T cell repertoires in COVID-19. Produced via immunoSEQ multiplex PCR; TCRdb's table is partial and in-frame only. Among 300,000 to 400,000 clones, around 85% were seen once, and the ten largest hold around 1.8%. Germline V gene data show CDR1 as LGHNT and CDR2 as FRNRAP. The J segment lost 6 bases and the V segment lost 6 bases, leaving 6 bases of the junction unmatched. This CDR3 region has 14 residues. This clonotype was sampled from a woman under 40 who had been exposed to COVID-19. The V call is TRBV12-5, the J call TRBJ1-5; TRBD1 matches 9 bases. The specimen was PBMCs or T cells enriched from blood (not recorded which). The CDR3 DNA sequence: TGTGCTAGTGGCTCCGGACAGGGGAGTCAGCCCCAGCATTTT. Its translation: CASGSGQGSQPQHF. The full variable domain, its missing parts supplied by reference TRBV12-5 and TRBJ1-5, is DARVTQTPRHKVTEMGQEVTMRCQPILGHNTVFWYRQTMMQGLELLAYFRNRAPLDDSGMPKDRFSAEMPDATLATLKIQPSEPRDSAVYFCASGSGQGSQPQHFGDGTRLSIL.